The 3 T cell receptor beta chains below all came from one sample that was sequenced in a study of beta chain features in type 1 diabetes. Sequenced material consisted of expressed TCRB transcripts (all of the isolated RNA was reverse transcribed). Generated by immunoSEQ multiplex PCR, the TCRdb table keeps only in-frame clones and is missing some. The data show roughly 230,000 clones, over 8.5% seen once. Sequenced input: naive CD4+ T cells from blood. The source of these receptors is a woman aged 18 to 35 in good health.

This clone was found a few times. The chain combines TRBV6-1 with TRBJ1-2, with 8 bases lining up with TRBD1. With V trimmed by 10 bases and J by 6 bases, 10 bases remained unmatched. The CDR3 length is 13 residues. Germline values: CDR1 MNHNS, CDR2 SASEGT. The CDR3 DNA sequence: TGTGCCACCCAGGGACAGGAATCCGATGGCTACACCTTC. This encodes CATQGQESDGYTF.

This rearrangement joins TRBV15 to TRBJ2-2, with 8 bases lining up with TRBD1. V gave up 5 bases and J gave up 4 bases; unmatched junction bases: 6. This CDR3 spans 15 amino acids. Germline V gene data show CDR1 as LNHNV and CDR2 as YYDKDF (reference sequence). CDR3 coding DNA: TGTGCCACCAGCGGGGACGGGACAGGCACCGGGGAGCTGTTTTTT. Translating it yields CATSGDGTGTGELFF.

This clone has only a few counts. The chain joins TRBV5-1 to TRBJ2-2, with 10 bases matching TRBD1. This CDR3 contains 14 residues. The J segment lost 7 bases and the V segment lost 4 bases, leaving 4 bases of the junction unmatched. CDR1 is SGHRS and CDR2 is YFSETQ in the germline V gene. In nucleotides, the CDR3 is TGCGCCAGCAGCACCGGGACAGGGGACGGGGAGCTGTTTTTT. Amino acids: CASSTGTGDGELFF.